What follows are 13 T cell receptor beta chains derived from one specimen sequenced in a study of vaccination effects on CD4 cells after COVID-19. Sequencing was preceded by expansion of antigen-specific CD4+ T cells with viral peptide pools in the ViraFEST assay. A 10-day culture period preceded the isolation of CD4+ T cells. Their SARS-CoV-2 infection, verified by PCR, occurred between March and December 2020. Assay: immunoSEQ multiplex PCR; the TCRdb copy retains only in-frame clones and omits some. The repertoire holds more than 35,000 clones, with approximately 70% as singletons. No antigen has been identified for these receptors. The specimen was CD4+ T cells from PBMCs cultured with a peptide pool, collected before COVID-19 vaccination. Receptor source: a human donor who had a prior SARS-CoV-2 infection.

This chain connects TRBV4-1 to TRBJ1-6; D perhaps matches TRBD1 (5 bases). CDR1 and CDR2 (germline): MGHRA, YSYEKL. Trimming removed 1 base at V and 7 bases at J, with 8 bases between. CDR3 size: 14 residues. The CDR3 loop is CASSQGQNNSPLHF. The CDR3 DNA reads TGCGCCAGCAGCCAAGGACAGAACAATTCACCCCTCCACTTT.

The CDR3 region has the DNA TGCGCCAGCAGCTTGGGGGGGGGCGCCGGAGGGCAGTTCTTC. Translated, it gives CASSLGGGAGGQFF. The chain employs TRBV5-1 and TRBJ2-1; the D gene is possibly TRBD2 (7 bases). CDR1 is SGHRS, CDR2 YFSETQ, per germline. The CDR3 totals 14 residues. V lost 0 bases, J lost 12 bases, and 16 bases lay in between.

A few counts support this clone. The rearrangement uses TRBV3-1 (or the pseudogene TRBV3-2) and TRBJ2-5; 15 positions match TRBD2. The CDR3 runs to 16 residues. Per the germline V gene, CDR1 is LGHDT and CDR2 is YNNKEL (reference sequence). V was pared by 3 bases and J by 4 bases, with 3 bases of the junction left unmatched. CDR3 sequence: CASSHWTSGRAETQYF. The CDR3 DNA reads TGTGCCAGCAGCCACTGGACTAGCGGGAGGGCAGAGACCCAGTACTTC.

The V call is TRBV7-2, the J call TRBJ2-3; the D gene is possibly TRBD2 (6 bases). Trimming cost V 5 bases and J 4 bases, with 13 bases left between them. Germline assignment: CDR1 SGHTA and CDR2 FQGNSA. The CDR3 consists of 14 residues. The CDR3 nucleotides are TGTGCCAGCAGCCGCCGGTGGGGGGCAGATACGCAGTATTTT. This sequence encodes CASSRRWGADTQYF.

The chain uses TRBV5-4 and TRBJ2-1; D may correspond to TRBD1 or TRBD2 (5 bases each). CDR3 length equals 12 residues. Trimming pared 4 bases from V and 11 bases from J, leaving 13 bases between. CDR1 and CDR2 from the germline V gene are SGHNT and YYREEE (reference sequence). This chain's CDR3 is CASSSTGTQQFF. CDR3 in DNA: TGTGCCAGCAGCAGCACCGGGACCCAGCAGTTCTTC. Full variable domain (rest looked up from reference TRBV5-4 and TRBJ2-1): ETGVTQSPTHLIKTRGQQVTLRCSSQSGHNTVSWYQQALGQGPQFIFQYYREEENGRGNFPPRFSGLQFPNYSSELNVNALELDDSALYLCASSSTGTQQFFGPGTRLTVL.

This chain joins TRBV19 and TRBJ1-4, with TRBD1 identical over 7 bases. V gave up 7 bases and J gave up 4 bases; unmatched junction bases: 6. The CDR3 runs 14 residues. Germline V gene data show CDR1 as LNHDA and CDR2 as SQIVND (reference sequence). This chain's CDR3 is CASKGGGYNEKLFF. In DNA form, the CDR3 reads TGTGCCAGTAAAGGGGGCGGTTATAATGAAAAACTGTTTTTT.

This clone was seen more than once but under ten times. The chain couples TRBV6-6 to TRBJ2-7, with TRBD1 matching over 7 bases. Unmatched junction bases numbered 2, after V lost 1 base and J lost 5 bases. Germline values: CDR1 MNHNY, CDR2 SVGAGI (reference sequence). This CDR3 spans 13 amino acids. The CDR3 sequence is CASSYYRGDEQYF. In DNA, the CDR3 is TGTGCCAGCAGTTACTACAGGGGCGACGAGCAGTACTTC.

V usage is TRBV3-1 (or the pseudogene TRBV3-2) and J usage is TRBJ1-5, with TRBD1 matching over 7 bases. The CDR3 length is 14 residues. The V segment lost 3 bases and the J segment 6 bases; nucleotides outside the gene matches: 5. CDR1 is LGHDT, CDR2 YNNKEL, per germline (reference sequence). The CDR3 nucleotides read TGTGCCAGCAGCCATCAGGGGGGGGTTCAGCCCCAGCATTTT. It yields the protein CASSHQGGVQPQHF.

V and J are TRBV6-5 and TRBJ2-2; D gene uncertain. With 4 bases removed from V and 3 bases from J, the gap between germline ends came to 3 bases. CDR1 and CDR2 from the germline V gene are MNHEY and SVGAGI. This CDR3 is built from 12 residues. The CDR3 nucleotides are TGTGCCAGCAGTTCCGACACCGGGGAGCTGTTTTTT. It specifies CASSSDTGELFF.

The J gene is TRBJ2-1, the V gene TRBV4-1, with 14 bases fitting TRBD2. CDR1 and CDR2 from the germline V gene are MGHRA and YSYEKL. Unmatched junction bases numbered 3, after V lost 4 bases and J lost 10 bases. The CDR3 spans 14 residues. The CDR3 coding sequence is TGCGCCAGCAGCCGGGGACTAGCGGGAGCCGAGCAGTTCTTC. Its protein product is CASSRGLAGAEQFF.

The chain employs TRBV11-3 and TRBJ2-1; the D call may be TRBD1 or TRBD2 (5 bases each). Germline assignment: CDR1 SGHNT and CDR2 YENEEA. The CDR3 is 17 amino acids. V was pared by 6 bases and J by 7 bases, with 25 bases between. The DNA of the CDR3 is TGTGCCAGCAGGGGACGGGGTATCTGGCGGGCGAGAAATGAGCAGTTCTTC. As protein: CASRGRGIWRARNEQFF. Filled out from reference TRBV11-3 and TRBJ2-1, the complete variable domain reads EAGVVQSPRYKIIEKKQPVAFWCNPISGHNTLYWYLQNLGQGPELLIRYENEEAVDDSQLPKDRFSAERLKGVDSTLKIQPAELGDSAVYLCASRGRGIWRARNEQFFGPGTRLTVL.

The CDR3 reads CASSQTSVYNEQFF. In nucleotides, the CDR3 is TGTGCCAGCAGTCAGACTTCAGTTTACAATGAGCAGTTCTTC. The V gene is TRBV4-2, the J gene TRBJ2-1; D is ambiguous. The germline V gene has CDR1 LGHNA and CDR2 YNFKEQ. There are 14 residues in the CDR3. V shed 6 bases and J shed 4 bases, with 13 bases lying between them.

V and J are TRBV6-6 and TRBJ2-7, with D possibly matching TRBD2 (5 bases). The CDR3 length is 12 residues. Per the germline V gene, CDR1 is MNHNY and CDR2 is SVGAGI (reference sequence). The V end was cut by 6 bases, the J end by 12 bases, with 18 bases between. The CDR3 is CASSAALVPPYF. The CDR3 DNA reads as TGTGCCAGCAGCGCCGCACTAGTTCCGCCGTACTTC.